Below, 3 T cell receptor beta chains from the same sample are listed, as sequenced in a study of tumor-infiltrating lymphocytes in localized non-small cell lung cancer. Sequenced by immunoSEQ multiplex PCR; TCRdb stores in-frame clones only, minus some. Of roughly 13,000 clones in the sample, roughly 80% are singletons; the top ten hold about 12%. The material sequenced was uninvolved lung tissue not adjacent to the tumor. These receptors were taken from a human donor with non-small cell lung cancer.

The rearrangement uses TRBV7-2 and TRBJ1-1; 7 bases align to TRBD1. This CDR3 has 14 residues. The germline CDR1 and CDR2 sequences are SGHTA and FQGNSA. Trimming at V came to 4 bases and at J to 1 base, leaving 3 bases not matched to a gene. The CDR3 region is CASSSQGGNTEAFF. CDR3 bases: TGTGCCAGCAGCTCTCAGGGGGGGAACACTGAAGCTTTCTTT.

The chain carries TRBV4-3 and TRBJ2-6; no clear D gene. The germline V and J ends were trimmed by 3 bases and 1 base, with 1 base remaining between them. Germline V gives CDR1 LGHNA, CDR2 YSLEER. This CDR3 comprises 13 residues. CDR3 sequence reads: CASSQSGANVLTF. In DNA form, the CDR3 reads TGCGCCAGCAGCCAGTCTGGGGCCAACGTCCTGACTTTC.

The gene calls are TRBV5-5 and TRBJ2-7; D perhaps matches TRBD1 (6 bases). This CDR3 has 13 residues. The V gene lost 4 bases and the J gene lost 5 bases, with 13 bases spanning the gap. Germline V gene data show CDR1 as SGHKS and CDR2 as YYEKEE (reference sequence). CDR3 DNA: TGTGCCAGCAGCATGAAGGGGGTCGACGAGCAGTACTTC. It yields the protein CASSMKGVDEQYF.